The clone carrying this T cell receptor (beta chain) was observed a few times. The antigen remains unidentified. This sample stems from a study of cytomegalovirus exposure and HLA in healthy donors. The CDR3 has 15 residues. Germline CDR1 reads SNHLY; CDR2 reads FYNNEI. Trimming pared 4 bases from V and 2 bases from J, leaving 14 bases between. Amplification used 60 Vbeta primers and 13 Jbeta primers. Clones were read by immunoSEQ multiplex PCR, and TCRdb kept only the in-frame ones, dropping some. The sample includes roughly 110,000 clones, roughly 80% of them seen just once. Study findings and constraints: Fewer N-insertions (relative to the roughly 720-donor mean) were reportedly seen in an Asian-associated ancestry cluster in a later analysis. TCR beta chain V- and J-gene trimming was linked, in a later analysis, to a missense variant in DCLRE1C.

The sample was PBMCs. This chain joins TRBV2 and TRBJ1-2, with D hard to call. This sequence was found in a man aged 25 to 45 in good health and CMV-seropositive. The CDR3 bases are TGTGCCAGCAGTGTTGGCCTAGGCGGCAACTATGGCTACACCTTC. This translates into CASSVGLGGNYGYTF.